Presented here are 10 T cell receptor delta chains from one specimen sequenced in a study of γδ T cells in repeated Plasmodium falciparum infection. TCRdb fed the multiplex PCR reads into CATT to redo clone calling. Found here are approximately 90,000 delta-chain clones, 0.95% to 1% of them singletons; the top ten hold around 9.6%. Vgamma9/Vdelta2+ and Vdelta2-negative gammadelta T cells were flow-sorted from PBMC for bulk sequencing. The sample comprised gamma-delta T cells from blood. These receptors originate from a pool of human donors (malaria-infected and uninfected, not separated).

This clone turned up a few times. The mismatch at residue 12 between this DNA's translation and the TCRdb protein of a much larger clone likely reflects a read error; the protein shown is translated from the DNA. V usage is TRDV2 and J usage is TRDJ1; 7 nucleotides agree with TRDD3. The J gene, not given by TCRdb, was assigned here from a germline match of the nucleotide sequence. After removal of 1 base from V and 0 bases from J, the junction contained 16 bases not matched to a gene. CDR3 length: 19 residues. Germline V gives CDR1 GEAIGNYY, CDR2 EKD. CDR3 region: CACDTRRGDKRGYTDKLIF. The CDR3 region has the DNA TGTGCCTGTGACACGAGAAGAGGGGATAAAAGGGGGTACACCGATAAACTCATCTTT.

Concerning this clone itself: TCRdb's listed protein matches a much larger clone and diverges from this DNA's translation at residue 4, likely through a read error; the protein shown comes from the DNA. V is TRDV2 and J is TRDJ1; D not certain. The J gene, absent from TCRdb, was called here by matching the DNA to germline. CDR1 and CDR2 (germline): GEAIGNYY, EKD. The CDR3 runs to 16 residues. CDR3: CACGTVTPGYTDKLIF. The DNA of the CDR3 is TGTGCCTGTGGCACCGTCACTCCGGGTTACACCGATAAACTCATCTTT.

This clone came up a few times. A far more abundant clone sits one base away, making this likely a read error. This sample also contains other DNA sequences that code for the same CDR3. The chain is built from TRDV1 and TRDJ1; the D gene is possibly TRDD3 (5 bases). TCRdb does not report a J gene; here it was assigned by matching the DNA to germline references. Trimming removed 2 bases at V and 0 bases at J, with 19 bases between. This CDR3 has 18 amino acids. CDR1 is TSWWSYY and CDR2 is QGS in the germline V gene. This CDR3 is CALGETVRGGWYTDKLIF. CDR3 coding DNA: TGTGCTCTTGGGGAAACCGTGCGGGGGGGGTGGTACACCGATAAACTCATCTTT.

This clone was picked up a small number of times. One base separates it from a far larger clone, so it is likely a read error. Other DNA sequences in the same sample also yield this CDR3. The chain employs TRDV2 and TRDJ1; 12 positions agree with TRDD3. Here the J gene came from matching the DNA to germline, since TCRdb omits it. J gave up 0 bases and V 0 bases, and 10 bases lay outside the gene matches. Germline values: CDR1 GEAIGNYY, CDR2 EKD. The CDR3 covers 19 residues. The CDR3 coding sequence is TGTGCCTGTGACACCGTGGTGCTGGGGGATACGAAATACACCGATAAACTCATCTTT. This encodes CACDTVVLGDTKYTDKLIF.

On this clone itself: A far larger clone is one base from this, pointing to a likely read error. The same CDR3 also results from other DNA sequences found in this sample. The V gene is TRDV2, the J gene TRDJ1, with no clear D. The J gene is not listed in TCRdb, so it was assigned here from a DNA match to germline. Germline CDR1 reads GEAIGNYY; CDR2 reads EKD. The V end was cut by 0 bases, the J end by 4 bases, with 17 bases between. CDR3 size: 16 residues. CDR3 loop: CACDTGVRGCVDKLIF. CDR3 bases: TGTGCCTGTGACACCGGGGTACGGGGTTGTGTCGATAAACTCATCTTT.

This clone was recorded a few times. The protein TCRdb gives is from a much larger clone and does not agree with this DNA's translation at residue 7, likely a read error; the protein shown here comes from the DNA. The V gene is TRDV1, the J gene TRDJ1; D perhaps matches TRDD3 (6 bases). V lost 0 bases and J lost 4, with 21 bases in between. In germline, CDR1 is TSWWSYY, CDR2 QGS. The CDR3 loop spans 18 amino acids. DNA for the CDR3: TGTGCTCTTGGGGAACTGTTGTTCCGGAGGGGATCGAGCGATAAACTCATCTTT. This encodes CALGELLFRRGSSDKLIF.

Concerning this clone: A read error is the likely source, as a far larger clone sits one nucleotide away. Other DNA sequences in this specimen translate into the identical CDR3. There is no J gene call, but TRDV1 is given as the V gene; the D segment call TRDD3 is taken from the table without a DNA check. The germline V gene encodes CDR1 TSWWSYY and CDR2 QGS. CDR3 length equals 13 residues. CDR3 residues: CALLFPGGSKLIF. CDR3 DNA sequence: TGTGCTCTTTTATTCCCTGGGGGCTCAAAGCTCATCTTT.

With regard to this clone: A read error likely explains this, since a far larger clone differs by one base. Other DNA sequences from this sample encode an identical CDR3 as well. The chain joins TRDV2 to TRDJ1, with TRDD3 identical over 8 bases. No J gene is reported in TCRdb; it was inferred here by comparing the DNA with germline. From germline, CDR1 is GEAIGNYY and CDR2 EKD. CDR3 size: 18 residues. This chain's CDR3 is CACDILLGGPQYTDKLIF. The DNA of the CDR3 is TGCGCCTGTGACATCTTACTGGGGGGTCCTCAGTACACCGATAAACTCATCTTT.

Notes on this clone: TCRdb pairs this DNA with a much larger clone's protein that differs at residue 18, likely a read error; the protein shown was translated from the DNA. The V call is TRDV2, the J call TRDJ1; 11 nucleotides agree with TRDD3. The V and J ends lost 0 bases and 0 bases, in that order; junction bases with no gene match: 32. Germline V gene sequence: CDR1 GEAIGNYY, CDR2 EKD. This CDR3 is 26 amino acids long. CDR3 residues: CACDTGAYNIWELGDRESKYTDKLIF. CDR3 nucleotides: TGTGCCTGTGACACCGGAGCCTACAACATCTGGGAACTGGGGGATAGGGAGAGTAAGTACACCGATAAACTCATCTTT.

In its sample, this clone was seen many times. TCRdb lists the protein of a much larger clone for this DNA, which differs at residue 6, so this is likely a read error; the protein given here is translated from the DNA itself. The rearrangement links TRDV2 to TRDJ1; TRDD3 aligns across 10 bases. TCRdb carries no J gene annotation; the J gene was assigned here by matching the DNA with germline. This CDR3 has 15 amino acids. Germline V gene data show CDR1 as GEAIGNYY and CDR2 as EKD. The V gene end was trimmed by 0 bases and the J gene end by 0 bases; junction bases not matched to a gene: 0. CDR3 sequence: CACDTTGGYTDKLIF. CDR3 DNA: TGTGCCTGTGACACCACTGGGGGATACACCGATAAACTCATCTTT.